The TCR beta chain described here comes from a study of T cell responses to AZD1222 COVID-19 vaccine. The wider study: Second-dose schedules of about 4 or about 12 weeks were combined. Study-level findings and limits: Vaccine-associated CD4 TCRs spanned spike, dominant at 160-218 and 743-854.

About this clone itself: No antigen is known for it.

The data were produced by immunoSEQ multiplex PCR, yet TCRdb's version contains in-frame clones alone and is incomplete. Among 150,000 to 200,000 clones listed, approximately 93% were seen once. The CDR3 runs 16 residues. V shed 1 base and J shed 7 bases, with 17 bases lying between them. Germline CDR1 is LNHDA and CDR2 is SQIVND (reference sequence). This sequence joins TRBV19 and TRBJ2-1; D is possibly TRBD1 or TRBD2 (6 bases each). The sequencing here drew on peripheral blood, taken on day 0 of AZD1222 vaccination. This TCR came from an adult in good health. DNA of the CDR3: TGTGCCAGTAGTATAGTAGGGGGGACGGGGAGGAATGAGCAGTTCTTC. It is translated as CASSIVGGTGRNEQFF.